This T cell receptor (beta chain) was obtained from a study of T cells in Graves' hyperthyroidism and ophthalmopathy. Study information: Initial diagnosis, before any treatment, was when peripheral blood was collected.

The PBMCs were sourced from fresh peripheral blood (about 9.7 ml). Trimming removed 0 bases from V and 2 bases from J, with 11 bases in between. This CDR3 region has 15 residues. CDR1 is SGHTA, CDR2 FQGNSA, per germline. RNA transcripts provided the source from which TCR beta CDR3 regions were amplified. In the first-round RT-PCR of the TCR CDR3, the HTBI primer set was used. TCRdb re-called the multiplex PCR reads with MiXCR, one entry per CDR3 protein. Of about 350,000 distinct CDR3 sequences detected, approximately 14% appear once; the ten largest clones hold approximately 19%. The chain uses TRBV7-2 and TRBJ2-7; D call uncertain. This clonotype was sampled from a woman aged 60-75 years with Graves' ophthalmopathy. The sequenced material came from blood. The CDR3 coding sequence is TGTGCCAGCAGCTTAGCGGCAGTCCGGACCTACGAGCAGTACTTC. This codes for CASSLAAVRTYEQYF. The full variable domain, its missing parts supplied by reference TRBV7-2 and TRBJ2-7, is GAGVSQSPSNKVTEKGKDVELRCDPISGHTALYWYRQSLGQGLEFLIYFQGNSAPDKSGLPSDRFSAERTGGSVSTLTIQRTQQEDSAVYLCASSLAAVRTYEQYFGPGTRLTVT.